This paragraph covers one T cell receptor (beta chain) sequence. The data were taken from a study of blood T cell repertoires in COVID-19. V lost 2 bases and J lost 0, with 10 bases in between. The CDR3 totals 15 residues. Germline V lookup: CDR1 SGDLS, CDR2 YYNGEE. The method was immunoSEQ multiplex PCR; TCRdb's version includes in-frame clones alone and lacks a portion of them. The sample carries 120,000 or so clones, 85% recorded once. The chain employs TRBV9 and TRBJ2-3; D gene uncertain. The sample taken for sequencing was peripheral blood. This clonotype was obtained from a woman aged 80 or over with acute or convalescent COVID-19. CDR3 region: CASSVAPESTDTQYF. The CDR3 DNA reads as TGTGCCAGCAGCGTTGCCCCCGAGAGCACAGATACGCAGTATTTT.